The present T cell receptor beta chain was sequenced within a study of T cells in Graves' hyperthyroidism and ophthalmopathy. This clonotype was counted at least ten times. RNA transcripts served as the template for amplifying TCR beta CDR3 regions. The HTBI primer set drove a first-round RT-PCR of the TCR CDR3. One entry per CDR3 protein results from TCRdb running MiXCR on the multiplex PCR reads. The sample has some 600,000 distinct CDR3 sequences, about 15% seen once. The patients, who ranged from 18 to 65 in age, presented with newly diagnosed hyperthyroidism lasting under 2 months. PBMCs stemmed from around 10 ml fresh peripheral blood. V dropped 3 bases and J dropped 0 bases, with 7 bases sitting between them. The CDR3 is made up of 14 amino acids. Germline CDR1 reads SEHNR; CDR2 reads FQNEAQ (reference sequence).

The TCR originated in a woman in her thirties with Graves' hyperthyroidism that later progressed to Graves' ophthalmopathy. This chain uses TRBV7-9 with TRBJ2-3; D possibly corresponds to TRBD2 (5 bases). Sequencing was done on a sample of blood. The CDR3 protein is CASSFLASTDTQYF. As DNA, the CDR3 is TGTGCCAGCAGCTTCCTAGCCAGCACAGATACGCAGTATTTT.